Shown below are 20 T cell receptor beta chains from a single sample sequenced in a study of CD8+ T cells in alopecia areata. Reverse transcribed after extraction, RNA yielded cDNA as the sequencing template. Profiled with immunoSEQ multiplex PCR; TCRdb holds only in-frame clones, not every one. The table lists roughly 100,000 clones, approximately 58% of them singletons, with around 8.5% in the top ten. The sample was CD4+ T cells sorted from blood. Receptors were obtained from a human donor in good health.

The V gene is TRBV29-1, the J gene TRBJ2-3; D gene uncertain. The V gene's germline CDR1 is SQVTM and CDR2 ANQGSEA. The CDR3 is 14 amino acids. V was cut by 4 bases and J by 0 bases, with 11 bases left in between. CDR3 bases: TGCAGCGTTGGAATGGCTTCTAGCACAGATACGCAGTATTTT. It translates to CSVGMASSTDTQYF.

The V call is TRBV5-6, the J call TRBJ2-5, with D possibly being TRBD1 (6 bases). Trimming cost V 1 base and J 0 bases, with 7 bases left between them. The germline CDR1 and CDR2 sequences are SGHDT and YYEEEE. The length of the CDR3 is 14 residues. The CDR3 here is CASSLTGNQETQYF. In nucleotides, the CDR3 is TGTGCCAGCAGCTTGACAGGGAACCAAGAGACCCAGTACTTC.

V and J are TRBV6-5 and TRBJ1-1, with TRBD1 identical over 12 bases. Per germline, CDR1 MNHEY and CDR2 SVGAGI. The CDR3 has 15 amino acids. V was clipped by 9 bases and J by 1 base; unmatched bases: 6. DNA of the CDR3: TGTGCCAGTGCGGGACAGGGGGCCGGGAACACTGAAGCTTTCTTT. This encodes CASAGQGAGNTEAFF.

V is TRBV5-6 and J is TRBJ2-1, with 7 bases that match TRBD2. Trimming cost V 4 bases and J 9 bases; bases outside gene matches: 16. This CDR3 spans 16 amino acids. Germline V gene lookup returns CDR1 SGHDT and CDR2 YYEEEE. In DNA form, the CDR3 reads TGTGCCAGCAGCCTAATACCTTGGGGAGGGAATAGTGAGCAGTTCTTC. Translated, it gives CASSLIPWGGNSEQFF.

The CDR3 DNA reads TGTGCCAGCAGCTTATCGGGACGGGCCTACAATGAGCAGTTCTTC. Its protein is CASSLSGRAYNEQFF. This chain uses TRBV7-2 with TRBJ2-1; tentatively, D is TRBD1 or TRBD2 (5 bases each). Per germline, CDR1 SGHTA and CDR2 FQGNSA. The ends were cut back, 2 bases at V and 2 bases at J, with 10 bases in the middle. The CDR3 extends over 15 amino acids.

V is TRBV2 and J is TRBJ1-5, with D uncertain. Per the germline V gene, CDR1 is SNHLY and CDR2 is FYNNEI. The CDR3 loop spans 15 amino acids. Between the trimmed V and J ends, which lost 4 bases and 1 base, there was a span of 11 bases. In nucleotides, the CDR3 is TGTGCCAGCAGTGGGGGTCCCTTGAGCAATCAGCCCCAGCATTTT. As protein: CASSGGPLSNQPQHF. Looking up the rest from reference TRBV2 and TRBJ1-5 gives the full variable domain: EPEVTQTPSHQVTQMGQEVILRCVPISNHLYFYWYRQILGQKVEFLVSFYNNEISEKSEIFDDQFSVERPDGSNFTLKIRSTKLEDSAMYFCASSGGPLSNQPQHFGDGTRLSIL.

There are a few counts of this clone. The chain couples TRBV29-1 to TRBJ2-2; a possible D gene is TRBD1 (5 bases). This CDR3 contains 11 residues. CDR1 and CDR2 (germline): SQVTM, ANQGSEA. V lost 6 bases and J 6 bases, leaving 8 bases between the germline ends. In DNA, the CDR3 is TGCAGCGTCAGGACATCCGGGGAGCTGTTTTTT. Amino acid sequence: CSVRTSGELFF.

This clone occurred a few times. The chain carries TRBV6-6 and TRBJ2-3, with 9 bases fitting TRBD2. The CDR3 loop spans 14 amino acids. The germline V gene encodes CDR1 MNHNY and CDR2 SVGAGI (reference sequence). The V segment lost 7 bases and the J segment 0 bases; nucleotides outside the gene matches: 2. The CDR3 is CASNSGGSTDTQYF. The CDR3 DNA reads TGTGCCAGCAATAGCGGGGGAAGCACAGATACGCAGTATTTT.

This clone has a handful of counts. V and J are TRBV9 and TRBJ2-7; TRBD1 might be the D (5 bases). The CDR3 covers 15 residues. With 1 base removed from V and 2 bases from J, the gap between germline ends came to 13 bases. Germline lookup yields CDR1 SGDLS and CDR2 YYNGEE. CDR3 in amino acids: CASSVRAGPTYEQYF. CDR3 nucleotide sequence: TGTGCCAGCAGCGTACGGGCAGGGCCGACCTACGAGCAGTACTTC.

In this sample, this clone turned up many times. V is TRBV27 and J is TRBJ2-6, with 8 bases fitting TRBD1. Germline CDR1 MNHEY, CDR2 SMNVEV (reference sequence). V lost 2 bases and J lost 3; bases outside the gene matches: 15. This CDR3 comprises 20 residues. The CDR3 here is CASSLVERGTGLVGANVLTF. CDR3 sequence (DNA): TGTGCCAGCAGTTTAGTCGAGCGTGGGACAGGCCTCGTTGGGGCCAACGTCCTGACTTTC.

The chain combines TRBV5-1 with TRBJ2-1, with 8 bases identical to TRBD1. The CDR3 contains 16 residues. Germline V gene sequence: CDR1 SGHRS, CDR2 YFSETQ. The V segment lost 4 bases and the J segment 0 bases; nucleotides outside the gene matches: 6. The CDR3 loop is CASSLRTGSSYNEQFF. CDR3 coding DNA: TGCGCCAGCAGCCTCCGGACAGGGAGCTCCTACAATGAGCAGTTCTTC. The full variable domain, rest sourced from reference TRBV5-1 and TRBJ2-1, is KAGVTQTPRYLIKTRGQQVTLSCSPISGHRSVSWYQQTPGQGLQFLFEYFSETQRNKGNFPGRFSGRQFSNSRSEMNVSTLELGDSALYLCASSLRTGSSYNEQFFGPGTRLTVL.

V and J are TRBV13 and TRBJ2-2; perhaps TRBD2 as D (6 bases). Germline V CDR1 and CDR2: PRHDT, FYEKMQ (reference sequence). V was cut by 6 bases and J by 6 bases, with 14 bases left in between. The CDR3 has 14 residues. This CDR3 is CASRAAGGAGELFF. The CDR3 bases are TGTGCCAGCAGAGCGGCCGGGGGAGCCGGGGAGCTGTTTTTT.

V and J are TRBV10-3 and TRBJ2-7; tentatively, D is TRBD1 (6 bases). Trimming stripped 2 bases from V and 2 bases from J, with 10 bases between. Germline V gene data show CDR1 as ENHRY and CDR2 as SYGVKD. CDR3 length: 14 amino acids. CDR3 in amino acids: CAISEDRSTYEQYF. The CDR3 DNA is TGTGCCATCAGTGAGGACAGGAGTACCTACGAGCAGTACTTC.

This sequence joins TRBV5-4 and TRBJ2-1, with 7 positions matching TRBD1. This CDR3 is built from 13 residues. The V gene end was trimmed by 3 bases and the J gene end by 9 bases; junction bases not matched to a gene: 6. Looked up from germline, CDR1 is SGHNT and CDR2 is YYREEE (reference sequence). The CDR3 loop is CASSSTGQSEQFF. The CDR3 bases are TGTGCCAGCAGCTCGACAGGGCAGAGTGAGCAGTTCTTC.

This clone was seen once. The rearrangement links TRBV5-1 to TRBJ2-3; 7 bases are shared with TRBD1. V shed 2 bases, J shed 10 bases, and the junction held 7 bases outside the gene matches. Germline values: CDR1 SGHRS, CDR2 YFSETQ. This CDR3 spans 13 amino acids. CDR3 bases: TGCGCCAGCAGCTTAATGACAGGGCGCGCGCAGTATTTT. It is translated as CASSLMTGRAQYF.

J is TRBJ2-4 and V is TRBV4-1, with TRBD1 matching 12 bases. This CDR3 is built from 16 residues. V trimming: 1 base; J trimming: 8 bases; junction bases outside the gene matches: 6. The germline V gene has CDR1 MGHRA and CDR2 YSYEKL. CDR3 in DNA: TGCGCCAGCAGCCAAGCCCGGGACAGGGGGCAGGACATTCAGTACTTC. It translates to CASSQARDRGQDIQYF.

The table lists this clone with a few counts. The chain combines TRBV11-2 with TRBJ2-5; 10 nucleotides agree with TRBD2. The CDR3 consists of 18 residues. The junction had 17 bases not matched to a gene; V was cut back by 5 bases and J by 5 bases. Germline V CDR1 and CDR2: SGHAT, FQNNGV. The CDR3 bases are TGTGCCAGCAGCCAATTCGTAGGAGCGGGGGGGCATTCGGAGACCCAGTACTTC. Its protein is CASSQFVGAGGHSETQYF. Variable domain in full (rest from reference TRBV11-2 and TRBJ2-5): EAGVAQSPRYKIIEKRQSVAFWCNPISGHATLYWYQQILGQGPKLLIQFQNNGVVDDSQLPKDRFSAERLKGVDSTLKIQPAKLEDSAVYLCASSQFVGAGGHSETQYFGPGTRLLVL.

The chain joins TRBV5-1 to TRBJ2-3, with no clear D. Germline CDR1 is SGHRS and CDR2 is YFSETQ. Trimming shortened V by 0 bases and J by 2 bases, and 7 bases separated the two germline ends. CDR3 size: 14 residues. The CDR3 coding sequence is TGCGCCAGCAGCTTGGGCCAGTCCACAGATACGCAGTATTTT. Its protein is CASSLGQSTDTQYF.

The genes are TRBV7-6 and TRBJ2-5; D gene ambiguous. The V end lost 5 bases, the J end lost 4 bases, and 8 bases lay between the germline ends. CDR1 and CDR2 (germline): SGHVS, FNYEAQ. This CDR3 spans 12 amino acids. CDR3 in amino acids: CASSKSGETQYF. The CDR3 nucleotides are TGTGCCAGCAGCAAGTCGGGAGAGACCCAGTACTTC.

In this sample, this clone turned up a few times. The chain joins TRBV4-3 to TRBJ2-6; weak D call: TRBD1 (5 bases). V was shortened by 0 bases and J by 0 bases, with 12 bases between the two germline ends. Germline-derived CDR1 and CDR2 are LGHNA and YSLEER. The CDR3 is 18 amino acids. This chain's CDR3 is CASSQDKGLHSGANVLTF. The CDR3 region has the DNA TGCGCCAGCAGCCAAGATAAGGGGCTGCACTCTGGGGCCAACGTCCTGACTTTC.